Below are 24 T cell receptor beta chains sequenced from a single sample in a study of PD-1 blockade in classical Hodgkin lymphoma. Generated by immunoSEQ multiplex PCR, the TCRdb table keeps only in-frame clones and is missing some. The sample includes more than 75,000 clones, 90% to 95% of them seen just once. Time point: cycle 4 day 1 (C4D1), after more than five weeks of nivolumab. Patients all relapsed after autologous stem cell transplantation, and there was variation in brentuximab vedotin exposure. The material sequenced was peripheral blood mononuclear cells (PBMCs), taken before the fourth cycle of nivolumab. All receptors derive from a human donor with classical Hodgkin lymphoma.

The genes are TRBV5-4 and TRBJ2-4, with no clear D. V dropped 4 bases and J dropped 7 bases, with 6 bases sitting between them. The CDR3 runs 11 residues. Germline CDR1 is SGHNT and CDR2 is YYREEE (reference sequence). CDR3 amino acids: CASSRTNIQYF. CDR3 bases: TGTGCCAGCAGCCGAACGAACATTCAGTACTTC. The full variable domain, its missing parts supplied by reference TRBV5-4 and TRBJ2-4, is ETGVTQSPTHLIKTRGQQVTLRCSSQSGHNTVSWYQQALGQGPQFIFQYYREEENGRGNFPPRFSGLQFPNYSSELNVNALELDDSALYLCASSRTNIQYFGAGTRLSVL.

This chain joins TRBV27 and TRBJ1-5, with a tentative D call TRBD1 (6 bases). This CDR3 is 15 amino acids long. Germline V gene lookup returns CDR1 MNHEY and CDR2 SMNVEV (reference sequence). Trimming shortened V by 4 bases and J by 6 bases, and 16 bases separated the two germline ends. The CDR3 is CASSSIGGAPQPQHF. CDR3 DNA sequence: TGTGCCAGCAGTTCTATAGGGGGGGCGCCTCAGCCCCAGCATTTT.

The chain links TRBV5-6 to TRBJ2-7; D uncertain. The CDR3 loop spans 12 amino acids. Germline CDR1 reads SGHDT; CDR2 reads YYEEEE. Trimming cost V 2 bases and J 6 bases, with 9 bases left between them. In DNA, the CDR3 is TGTGCCAGCAGCTTCGGAGTCCTCGAGCAGTACTTC. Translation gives CASSFGVLEQYF.

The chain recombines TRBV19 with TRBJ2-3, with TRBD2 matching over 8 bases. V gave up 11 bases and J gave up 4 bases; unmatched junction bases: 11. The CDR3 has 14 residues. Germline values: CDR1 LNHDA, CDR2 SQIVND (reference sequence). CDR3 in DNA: TGTGCCTCAGGACCGGGACTAGGATCAGATACGCAGTATTTT. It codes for CASGPGLGSDTQYF.

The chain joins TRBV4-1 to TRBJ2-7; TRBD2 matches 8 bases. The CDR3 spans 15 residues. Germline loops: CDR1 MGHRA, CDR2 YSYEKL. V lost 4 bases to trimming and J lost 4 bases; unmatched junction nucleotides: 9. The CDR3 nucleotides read TGCGCCAGCAGCCTCGGCGGGACTAGAGGGTACGAGCAGTACTTC. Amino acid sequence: CASSLGGTRGYEQYF.

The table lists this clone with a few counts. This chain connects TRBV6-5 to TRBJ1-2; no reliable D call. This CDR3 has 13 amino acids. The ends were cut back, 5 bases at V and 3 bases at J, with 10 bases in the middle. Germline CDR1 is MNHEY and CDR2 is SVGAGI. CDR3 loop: CASSPRPYYGYTF. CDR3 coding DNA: TGTGCCAGCAGTCCGCGTCCGTACTATGGCTACACCTTC.

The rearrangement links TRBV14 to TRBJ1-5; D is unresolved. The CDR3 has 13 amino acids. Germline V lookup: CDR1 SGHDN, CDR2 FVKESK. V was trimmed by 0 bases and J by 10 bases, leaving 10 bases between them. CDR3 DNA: TGTGCCAGCAGCCAAGATCGGGTCAGCCCCCAGCATTTT. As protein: CASSQDRVSPQHF.

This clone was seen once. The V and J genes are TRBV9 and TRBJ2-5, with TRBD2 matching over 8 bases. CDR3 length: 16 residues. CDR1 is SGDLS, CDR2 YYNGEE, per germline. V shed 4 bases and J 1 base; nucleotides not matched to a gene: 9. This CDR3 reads CASSPRSSGFQETQYF. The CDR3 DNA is TGTGCCAGCAGCCCCCGGTCTAGCGGGTTCCAAGAGACCCAGTACTTC.

The CDR3 loop is CASSDTWEVNEQFF. In nucleotides, the CDR3 is TGCGCCAGCAGTGATACGTGGGAGGTCAATGAGCAGTTCTTC. The chain joins TRBV10-2 to TRBJ2-1, with D tentatively TRBD2 (6 bases). Per the germline V gene, CDR1 is WSHSY and CDR2 is SAAADI. This CDR3 comprises 14 residues. The V gene lost 3 bases and the J gene lost 6 bases, with 12 bases spanning the gap.

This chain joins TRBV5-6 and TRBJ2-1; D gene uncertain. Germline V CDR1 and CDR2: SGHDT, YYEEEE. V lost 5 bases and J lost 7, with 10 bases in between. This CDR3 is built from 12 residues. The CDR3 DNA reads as TGTGCCAGCAGATGGGGTTGGAATGAGCAGTTCTTC. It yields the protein CASRWGWNEQFF.

In DNA form, the CDR3 reads TGTGCCAGCAGCTTAGAGGGCAGGGAAGCGAACGAGCAGTACTTC. Translating it yields CASSLEGREANEQYF. This chain uses TRBV11-2 with TRBJ2-7, with D perhaps matching TRBD1 (5 bases). CDR1 and CDR2 (germline): SGHAT, FQNNGV. V gave up 0 bases and J gave up 5 bases, with 14 bases separating them. This CDR3 is 15 amino acids long.

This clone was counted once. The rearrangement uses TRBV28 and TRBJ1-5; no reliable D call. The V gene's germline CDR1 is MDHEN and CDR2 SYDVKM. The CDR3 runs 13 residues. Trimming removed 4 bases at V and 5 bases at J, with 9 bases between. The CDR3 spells CASSSPTYQPQHF. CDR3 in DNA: TGTGCCAGCAGTTCGCCTACCTATCAGCCCCAGCATTTT.

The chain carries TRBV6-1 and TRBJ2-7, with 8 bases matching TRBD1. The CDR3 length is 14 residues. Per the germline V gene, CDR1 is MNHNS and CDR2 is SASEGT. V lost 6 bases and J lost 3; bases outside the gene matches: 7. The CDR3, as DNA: TGTGCCAGCAGGACCGGGACAGGTCTCTACGAGCAGTACTTC. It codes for CASRTGTGLYEQYF.

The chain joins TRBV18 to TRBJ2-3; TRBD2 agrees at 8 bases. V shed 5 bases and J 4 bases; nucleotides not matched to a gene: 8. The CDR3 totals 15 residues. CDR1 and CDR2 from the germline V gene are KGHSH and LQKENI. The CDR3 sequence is CASSAYSGNSDTQYF. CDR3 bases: TGTGCCAGCTCAGCCTATAGCGGGAATTCAGATACGCAGTATTTT.

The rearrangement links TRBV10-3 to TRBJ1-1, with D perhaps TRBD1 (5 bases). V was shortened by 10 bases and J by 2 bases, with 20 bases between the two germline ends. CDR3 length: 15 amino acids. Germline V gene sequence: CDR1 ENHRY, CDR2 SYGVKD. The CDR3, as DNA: TGTGCCACCACAGTCCAGATGACAGAAAACACTGAAGCTTTCTTT. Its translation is CATTVQMTENTEAFF.

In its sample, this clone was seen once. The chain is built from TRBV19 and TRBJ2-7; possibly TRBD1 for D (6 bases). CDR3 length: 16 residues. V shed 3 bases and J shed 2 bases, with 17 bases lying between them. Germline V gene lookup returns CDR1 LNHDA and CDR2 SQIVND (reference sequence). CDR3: CASSIPGTKGTYEQYF. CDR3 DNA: TGTGCCAGTAGTATTCCCGGGACAAAGGGGACCTACGAGCAGTACTTC.

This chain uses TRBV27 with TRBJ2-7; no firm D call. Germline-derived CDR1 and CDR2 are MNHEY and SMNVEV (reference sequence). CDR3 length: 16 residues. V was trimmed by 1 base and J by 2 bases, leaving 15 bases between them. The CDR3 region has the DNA TGTGCCAGCAGTTTATTGATCACATTCCTCCCCTACGAGCAGTACTTC. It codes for CASSLLITFLPYEQYF.

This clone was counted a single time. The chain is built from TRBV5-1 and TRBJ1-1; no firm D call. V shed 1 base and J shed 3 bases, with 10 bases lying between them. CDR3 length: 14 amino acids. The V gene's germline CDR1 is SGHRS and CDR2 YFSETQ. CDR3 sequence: CASSLQAGDTEAFF. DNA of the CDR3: TGCGCCAGCAGCTTGCAGGCCGGGGACACTGAAGCTTTCTTT.

CDR3 region: CASSPLAGGGNEQFF. In nucleotides, the CDR3 is TGTGCCAGCAGCCCTCTAGCGGGAGGGGGGAATGAGCAGTTCTTC. The chain recombines TRBV5-4 with TRBJ2-1; 12 bases fit TRBD2. V dropped 4 bases and J dropped 7; count of bases not matched to a gene: 6. The CDR3 runs 15 residues. Germline loops: CDR1 SGHNT, CDR2 YYREEE (reference sequence). The variable domain in full, completed from reference TRBV5-4 and TRBJ2-1, reads ETGVTQSPTHLIKTRGQQVTLRCSSQSGHNTVSWYQQALGQGPQFIFQYYREEENGRGNFPPRFSGLQFPNYSSELNVNALELDDSALYLCASSPLAGGGNEQFFGPGTRLTVL.

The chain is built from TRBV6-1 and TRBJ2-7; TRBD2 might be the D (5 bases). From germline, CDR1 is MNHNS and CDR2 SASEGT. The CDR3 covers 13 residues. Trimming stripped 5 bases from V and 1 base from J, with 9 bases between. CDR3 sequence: CASSIERSYEQYF. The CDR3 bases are TGTGCCAGCAGTATCGAGCGGTCCTACGAGCAGTACTTC.

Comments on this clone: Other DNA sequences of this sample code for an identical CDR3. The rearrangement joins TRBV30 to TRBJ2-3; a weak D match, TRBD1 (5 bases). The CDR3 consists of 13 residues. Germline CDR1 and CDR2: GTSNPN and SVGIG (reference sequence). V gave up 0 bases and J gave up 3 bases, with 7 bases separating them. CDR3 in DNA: TGTGCCTGGAGTGTAAGGGGAACAGATACGCAGTATTTT. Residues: CAWSVRGTDTQYF.

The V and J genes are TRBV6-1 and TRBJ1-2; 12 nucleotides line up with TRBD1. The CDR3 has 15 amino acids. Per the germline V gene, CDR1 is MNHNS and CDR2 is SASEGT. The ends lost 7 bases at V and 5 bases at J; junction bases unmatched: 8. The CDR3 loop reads CASTSGDRGHYGYTF. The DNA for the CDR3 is TGTGCCAGCACAAGTGGGGACAGGGGGCATTATGGCTACACCTTC.

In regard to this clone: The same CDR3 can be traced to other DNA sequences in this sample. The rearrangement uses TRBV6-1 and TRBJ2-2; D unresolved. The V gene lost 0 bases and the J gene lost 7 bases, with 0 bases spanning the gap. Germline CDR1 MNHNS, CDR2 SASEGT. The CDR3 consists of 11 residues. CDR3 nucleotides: TGTGCCAGCAGTGAAGCCGGGGAGCTGTTTTTT. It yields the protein CASSEAGELFF.

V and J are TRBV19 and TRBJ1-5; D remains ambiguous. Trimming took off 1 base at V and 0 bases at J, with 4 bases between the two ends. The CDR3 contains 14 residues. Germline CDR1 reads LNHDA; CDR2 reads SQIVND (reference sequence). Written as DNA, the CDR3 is TGTGCCAGTAGTATAGGGGGTAGCAATCAGCCCCAGCATTTT. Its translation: CASSIGGSNQPQHF.